A selection of T cell receptor beta chains follows, all from one sample in a study of patients and donors after allogeneic stem cell transplantation. TCRdb ran MiXCR on the RT-PCR reads and lists one entry per CDR3 protein. Of 150,000 to 250,000 distinct CDR3 sequences in the sample, 40% to 45% are singletons; the top ten hold 30% to 35%. Sequencing was done on a sample of blood, either unsorted or a sorted T cell fraction (not recorded which). Receptors were obtained from a human donor who was either an allogeneic HSCT recipient or a stem cell or donor lymphocyte infusion donor (not recorded which). It is not recorded whose cells these are; they may come from a transplant donor. The CDR3 runs from the conserved cysteine through the conserved F or W. A D gene is named only where the DNA matches it firmly. Only some rows state a clone size, as once, few, many or a class for expanded clones.

clone_size	v_call	d_call	j_call	cdr3_nt	cdr3_aa
.	TRBV12-3/TRBV12-4	TRBD2	TRBJ2-1	TGTGCCAGCACTATGGGACTAGCGGGAGTTGAGCAGTTCTTC	CASTMGLAGVEQFF
few	TRBV4-3	TRBD2	TRBJ2-1	TGCGCCAGCGGTTTTAAGGGAGCGGGAGGGCCAAATGAGCAGTTCTTC	CASGFKGAGGPNEQFF
many	TRBV13	.	TRBJ1-1	TGTGCCAGCAGCTTATATCGGGGTACTGAAGCTTTCTTT	CASSLYRGTEAFF
.	TRBV6-2/TRBV6-3	.	TRBJ1-5	TGTGCCAGCAGTTACTCGAGGGCGAATCAGCCCCAGCATTTT	CASSYSRANQPQHF
few	TRBV10-3	TRBD2	TRBJ2-5	TGTGCCATCAGTGAGTCAGGGACTAAGGAGCAAGAGACCCAGTACTTC	CAISESGTKEQETQYF
.	TRBV4-2	TRBD2	TRBJ2-1	TGTGCCAGCAGCCAAGAAGGTACTAGCGGTCCCTACAATGAGCAGTTCTTC	CASSQEGTSGPYNEQFF
few	TRBV7-9	.	TRBJ2-7	TGTGCCAGCAGCTTAGGACAAGCTTGGTTCGAGCAGTACTTC	CASSLGQAWFEQYF
.	TRBV15	.	TRBJ2-2	TGTGCCACCAGCAGAGATCTTGACGGGGAGCTGTTTTTT	CATSRDLDGELFF
.	TRBV19	.	TRBJ2-5	TGTGCCAGTAGCCTAAGACCAACAGAGTCAGAGACCCAGTACTTC	CASSLRPTESETQYF
few	TRBV10-3	.	TRBJ2-7	TGTGCCATCAGTGACGCCAGGGCCCGTTCCTACGAGCAGTACTTC	CAISDARARSYEQYF
few	TRBV5-5	.	TRBJ2-1	TGTGCCAGCAGCTTGGGGGATGATGAGCAGTTCTTC	CASSLGDDEQFF
few	TRBV29-1	.	TRBJ1-2	TGCAGCGTCCGAGGGCAGGGAGATGGCTACACCTTC	CSVRGQGDGYTF
.	TRBV20-1	.	TRBJ2-3	TGCAGTGCGAGTAAGGGTGGTACAGATACGCAGTATTTT	CSASKGGTDTQYF
.	TRBV6-6	.	TRBJ1-6	TGTGCCAGCAAGGGCGAGGTCGGCTATAATTCACCCCTCCACTTT	CASKGEVGYNSPLHF
few	TRBV28	.	TRBJ1-3	TGTGCCAGCACCTACTGGGGCCGGGCCAAGGATGGAAACACCATATATTTT	CASTYWGRAKDGNTIYF
few	TRBV12-3/TRBV12-4	TRBD1	TRBJ1-1	TGTGCCAGCAGTCCCCGGGACAGGGGCACTGAAGCTTTCTTT	CASSPRDRGTEAFF
.	TRBV5-1	TRBD2	TRBJ2-7	TGCGCCAGCAGCTTGTCTGCGGGAGTCGCCTACGAGCAGTACTTC	CASSLSAGVAYEQYF
.	TRBV12-3/TRBV12-4	.	TRBJ1-3	TGTGCCAGCAGTTTAGCAGGGCCCTCTGGAAACACCATATATTTT	CASSLAGPSGNTIYF